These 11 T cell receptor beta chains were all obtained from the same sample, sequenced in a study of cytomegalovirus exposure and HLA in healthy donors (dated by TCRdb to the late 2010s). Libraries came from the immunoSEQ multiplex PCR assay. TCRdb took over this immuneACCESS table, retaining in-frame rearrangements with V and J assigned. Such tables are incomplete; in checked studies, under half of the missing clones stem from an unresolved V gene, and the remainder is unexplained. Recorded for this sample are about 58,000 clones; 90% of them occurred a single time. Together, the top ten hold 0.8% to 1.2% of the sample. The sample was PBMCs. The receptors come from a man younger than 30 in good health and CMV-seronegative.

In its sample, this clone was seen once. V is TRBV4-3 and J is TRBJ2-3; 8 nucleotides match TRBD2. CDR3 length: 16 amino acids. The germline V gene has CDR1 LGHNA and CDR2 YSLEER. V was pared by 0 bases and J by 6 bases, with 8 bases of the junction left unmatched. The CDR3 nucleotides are TGCGCCAGCAGCCAAGAGCTGGCGGGAGGAGGCGATACGCAGTATTTT. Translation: CASSQELAGGGDTQYF.

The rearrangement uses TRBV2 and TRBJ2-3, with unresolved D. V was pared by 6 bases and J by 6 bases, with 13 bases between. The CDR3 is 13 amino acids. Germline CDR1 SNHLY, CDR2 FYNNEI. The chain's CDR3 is CASSPPSRDTQYF. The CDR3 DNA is TGTGCCAGCAGCCCCCCCTCCCGGGATACGCAGTATTTT.

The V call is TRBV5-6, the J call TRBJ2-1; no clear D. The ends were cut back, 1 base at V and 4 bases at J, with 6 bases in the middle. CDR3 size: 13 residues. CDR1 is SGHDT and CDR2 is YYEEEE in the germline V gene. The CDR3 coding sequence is TGTGCCAGCAGCTTGACAGTATACAATGAGCAGTTCTTC. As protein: CASSLTVYNEQFF. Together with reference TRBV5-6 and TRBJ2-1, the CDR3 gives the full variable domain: DAGVTQSPTHLIKTRGQQVTLRCSPKSGHDTVSWYQQALGQGPQFIFQYYEEEERQRGNFPDRFSGHQFPNYSSELNVNALLLGDSALYLCASSLTVYNEQFFGPGTRLTVL.

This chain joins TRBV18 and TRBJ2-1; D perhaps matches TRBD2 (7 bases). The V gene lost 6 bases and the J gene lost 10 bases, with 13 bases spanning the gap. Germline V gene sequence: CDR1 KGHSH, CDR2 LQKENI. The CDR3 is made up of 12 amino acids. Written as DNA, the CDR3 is TGTGCCAGCTCGATGGGGGGGCAGGAGCAGTTCTTC. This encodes CASSMGGQEQFF.

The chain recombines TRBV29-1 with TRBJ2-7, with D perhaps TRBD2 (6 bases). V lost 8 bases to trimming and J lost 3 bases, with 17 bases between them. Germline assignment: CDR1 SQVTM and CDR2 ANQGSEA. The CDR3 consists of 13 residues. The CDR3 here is CSIGTPSVYEQYF. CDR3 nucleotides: TGCAGCATCGGGACTCCCTCCGTCTACGAGCAGTACTTC.

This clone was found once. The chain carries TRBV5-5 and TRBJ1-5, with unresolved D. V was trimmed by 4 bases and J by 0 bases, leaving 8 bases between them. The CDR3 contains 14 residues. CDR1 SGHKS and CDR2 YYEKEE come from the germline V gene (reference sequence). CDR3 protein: CASSPRVSNQPQHF. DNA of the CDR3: TGTGCCAGCAGCCCACGGGTTAGCAATCAGCCCCAGCATTTT. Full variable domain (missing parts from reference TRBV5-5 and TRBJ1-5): DAGVTQSPTHLIKTRGQQVTLRCSPISGHKSVSWYQQVLGQGPQFIFQYYEKEERGRGNFPDRFSARQFPNYSSELNVNALLLGDSALYLCASSPRVSNQPQHFGDGTRLSIL.

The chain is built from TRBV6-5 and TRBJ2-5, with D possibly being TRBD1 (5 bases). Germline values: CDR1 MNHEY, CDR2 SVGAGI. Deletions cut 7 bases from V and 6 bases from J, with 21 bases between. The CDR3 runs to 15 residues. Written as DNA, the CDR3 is TGTGCCAGCACCTCTGCTGCAGGGTCAGGCAAGACCCAGTACTTC. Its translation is CASTSAAGSGKTQYF.

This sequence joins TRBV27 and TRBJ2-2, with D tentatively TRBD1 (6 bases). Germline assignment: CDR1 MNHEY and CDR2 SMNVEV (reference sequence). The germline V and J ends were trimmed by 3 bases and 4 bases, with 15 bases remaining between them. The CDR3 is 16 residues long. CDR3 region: CASSLLGAKGTGELFF. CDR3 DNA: TGTGCCAGCAGTTTGTTGGGGGCAAAGGGCACCGGGGAGCTGTTTTTT.

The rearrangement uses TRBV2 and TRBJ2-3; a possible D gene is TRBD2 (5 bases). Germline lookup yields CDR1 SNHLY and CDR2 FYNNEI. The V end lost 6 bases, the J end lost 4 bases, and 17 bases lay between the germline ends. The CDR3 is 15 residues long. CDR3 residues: CASRREGLFADTQYF. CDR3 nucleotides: TGTGCCAGCAGGCGAGAGGGCCTTTTCGCAGATACGCAGTATTTT.

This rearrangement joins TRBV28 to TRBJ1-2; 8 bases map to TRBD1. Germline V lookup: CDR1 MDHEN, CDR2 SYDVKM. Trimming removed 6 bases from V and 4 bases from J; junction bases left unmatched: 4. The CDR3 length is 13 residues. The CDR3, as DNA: TGTGCCAGCAGCCCCGGACAGGGCTATGGCTACACCTTC. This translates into CASSPGQGYGYTF.

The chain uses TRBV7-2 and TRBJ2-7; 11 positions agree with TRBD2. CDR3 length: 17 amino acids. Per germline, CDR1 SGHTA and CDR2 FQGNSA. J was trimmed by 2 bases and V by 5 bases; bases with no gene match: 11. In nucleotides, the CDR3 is TGTGCCAGCAGCCAGACCGGGACTAGCGGAAGTCCCTACGAGCAGTACTTC. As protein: CASSQTGTSGSPYEQYF.